Listed below are T cell receptor beta chains from one sample, sequenced in a study of cytomegalovirus exposure and HLA in healthy donors. Sequenced by immunoSEQ multiplex PCR; TCRdb stores in-frame clones only, minus some. This table has approximately 120,000 clones, 70% to 90% appearing once. Sequenced material: PBMCs. These receptors all come from a man between 18 and 29 years old in good health and CMV-seropositive. The CDR3 runs from the conserved cysteine through the conserved F or W. The D gene is left open where the match is weak. Size is stated for part of the rows, as once, few or many counts, or as a class when the clone is expanded.

clone_size	v_call	d_call	j_call	cdr3_nt	cdr3_aa
-	TRBV6-1	TRBD1	TRBJ1-2	TGTGCCAGCAGGGACACCGGGACAGCCTATGGCTACACCTTC	CASRDTGTAYGYTF
-	TRBV7-8	-	TRBJ1-1	TGTGCCAGCAGCTTAGACAGGATAAACACTGAAGCTTTCTTT	CASSLDRINTEAFF
-	TRBV5-8	-	TRBJ1-3	TGTGCCAGCAGCTTCTTGGGGCACTCTGGAAACACCATATATTTT	CASSFLGHSGNTIYF
-	TRBV4-1	-	TRBJ1-2	TGCGCCAGCAGCCAAGAGAGCGTAGGGGCTAACTATGGCTACACCTTC	CASSQESVGANYGYTF
-	TRBV5-1	TRBD2	TRBJ2-1	TGCGCCAGCAGCTTGGATCGCCTAGCGGGGGCCCGGGAGCAGTTCTTC	CASSLDRLAGAREQFF
-	TRBV12-5	TRBD1	TRBJ2-7	TGTGCTAGTGGTTTGCCGCAAGGGACAGGACCCTACGAGCAGTACTTC	CASGLPQGTGPYEQYF
-	TRBV9	TRBD1	TRBJ1-5	TGTGCCAGCAGCGCACAGGGGGCCAATCAGCCCCAGCATTTT	CASSAQGANQPQHF
-	TRBV5-1	-	TRBJ1-1	TGCGCCAGCAGTCCGGGACTTCAGAACACTGAAGCTTTCTTT	CASSPGLQNTEAFF
-	TRBV10-2	TRBD1	TRBJ1-1	TGCGCCAGCAGGACCGGGACAGGGGGCACTGAAGCTTTCTTT	CASRTGTGGTEAFF
once	TRBV30	TRBD1	TRBJ2-7	TGTGCCTGGAGACCAGACAGGGTTTCATCCGAGCAGTACTTC	CAWRPDRVSSEQYF
-	TRBV7-2	TRBD2	TRBJ2-5	TGTGCCAGCAGCCCCATGGTAGCGGGGTTCCAAGAGACCCAGTACTTC	CASSPMVAGFQETQYF
-	TRBV5-1	TRBD2	TRBJ2-1	TGCGCCAGCAGCTTGGAGGGACTAGCGGGTCATCATGAGCAGTTCTTC	CASSLEGLAGHHEQFF
-	TRBV16	TRBD1	TRBJ2-5	TGTGCCAGCAGCCAACCCCACCTGAGACAGGGAAAGTACCAAGAGACCCAGTACTTC	CASSQPHLRQGKYQETQYF
once	TRBV7-9	-	TRBJ1-4	TGTGCCAGCAGCGCCGGACAGTTGAATGAAAAACTGTTTTTT	CASSAGQLNEKLFF
-	TRBV7-9	TRBD1	TRBJ1-1	TGTGCCAGCAGCTGGGGTTCAGGGGGTGACACTGAAGCTTTCTTT	CASSWGSGGDTEAFF
-	TRBV6-5	-	TRBJ1-5	TGTGCCAGCAGGCTTCAGGGTGGCAATCAGCCCCAGCATTTT	CASRLQGGNQPQHF
once	TRBV7-9	-	TRBJ1-2	TGTGCCAGCAGCGGTCCCGGGGGGGATGGCTACACCTTC	CASSGPGGDGYTF
-	TRBV27	TRBD1	TRBJ2-2	TGTGCCAGCAGTCTACAACGACAGGGTCTTACCGCCGGGGAGCTGTTTTTT	CASSLQRQGLTAGELFF
-	TRBV7-9	-	TRBJ2-1	TGTGCCAGCTTCCTGGACTGGACCTACAATGAGCAGTTCTTC	CASFLDWTYNEQFF
-	TRBV5-1	-	TRBJ2-7	TGCGCCAGCAGCTTCCCGGGGGACGGCCACCACGAGCAGTACTTC	CASSFPGDGHHEQYF
-	TRBV19	-	TRBJ2-2	TGTGCCAGTAGTCAATACTCCACCGGGGAGCTGTTTTTT	CASSQYSTGELFF
once	TRBV11-1	TRBD1	TRBJ2-7	TGTGCCAGCAGCTCCGGGACAGTGCCCTACGAGCAGTACTTC	CASSSGTVPYEQYF
-	TRBV5-6	-	TRBJ2-4	TGTGCCAGCAGCTTACCGGCTAGGGGAAACTCCAAAAACATTCAGTACTTC	CASSLPARGNSKNIQYF
-	TRBV7-2	TRBD2	TRBJ2-1	TGTGCCAGCAGCTTCACTAGCGGACACAATGAGCAGTTCTTC	CASSFTSGHNEQFF
-	TRBV28	-	TRBJ1-2	TGTGCCAGCACCACGGGTGCGTATGGCTACACCTTC	CASTTGAYGYTF
few	TRBV5-6	-	TRBJ1-2	TGTGCCAGCAGCTTGCTTCCGGGAGATGGCTACACCTTC	CASSLLPGDGYTF
once	TRBV25-1	-	TRBJ1-5	TGTGCCAGCAGTGAACAGGGCGGCAATCAGCCCCAGCATTTT	CASSEQGGNQPQHF
-	TRBV28	-	TRBJ1-2	TGTGCCAGCAGGAGGGGGTTGGATGGCTACACCTTC	CASRRGLDGYTF
-	TRBV6-4	TRBD2	TRBJ2-3	TGTGCCAGCAGTGACTCTGCGGGGGAGTCAGATACGCAGTATTTT	CASSDSAGESDTQYF
-	TRBV11-2	TRBD2	TRBJ2-7	TGTGCCAGCAGCCACCGGACTAGCGGGGTCTCCTACGAGCAGTACTTC	CASSHRTSGVSYEQYF
-	TRBV7-8	-	TRBJ1-1	TGTGCCAGCAGACAGGGAGATACTGAAGCTTTCTTT	CASRQGDTEAFF
-	TRBV4-1	TRBD1	TRBJ1-2	TGCGCCAGCAGCCACCCGGACAGGGTAGATGGCTACACCTTC	CASSHPDRVDGYTF